Below are 32 T cell receptor beta chains sequenced from a single sample in a study of cytomegalovirus exposure and HLA in healthy donors. Amplification used 60 Vbeta primers and 13 Jbeta primers. Clones were sequenced by immunoSEQ multiplex PCR, and TCRdb holds only the in-frame ones, with some missing. The sample shows about 73,000 clones, 60% to 75% of them seen only once. Sequencing used PBMCs. Receptors originate from a man aged 70 or older in good health and CMV-seronegative.

Here the CDR3 DNA reads TGTGCCTACCTCCGAGGGGGCAATAACTATGGCTACACCTTC. Translated: CAYLRGGNNYGYTF. The chain links TRBV30 to TRBJ1-2; the match to TRBD1 covers 7 bases. There are 14 residues in the CDR3. Unmatched junction bases numbered 9, after V lost 7 bases and J lost 1 base. Looked up from germline, CDR1 is GTSNPN and CDR2 is SVGIG (reference sequence).

V and J are TRBV30 and TRBJ2-1; D ambiguous. The CDR3 extends over 12 amino acids. V was trimmed by 0 bases and J by 7 bases, leaving 7 bases between them. Germline loops: CDR1 GTSNPN, CDR2 SVGIG (reference sequence). This CDR3 reads CAWSVSENEQFF. The CDR3 bases are TGTGCCTGGAGTGTATCCGAGAATGAGCAGTTCTTC.

The chain couples TRBV15 to TRBJ2-4, with 7 positions matching TRBD1. CDR3 length: 17 residues. The germline V gene has CDR1 LNHNV and CDR2 YYDKDF (reference sequence). Germline trimming cut 0 bases from V and 1 base from J; bases unmatched to any gene: 6. CDR3 loop: CATSRETLGQAKNIQYF. In DNA form, the CDR3 reads TGTGCCACCAGCAGAGAAACCCTGGGACAGGCCAAAAACATTCAGTACTTC. Complete variable domain (other parts from reference TRBV15 and TRBJ2-4): DAMVIQNPRYQVTQFGKPVTLSCSQTLNHNVMYWYQQKSSQAPKLLFHYYDKDFNNEADTPDNFQSRRPNTSFCFLDIRSPGLGDTAMYLCATSRETLGQAKNIQYFGAGTRLSVL.

V usage is TRBV19 and J usage is TRBJ1-1; D gene unclear. CDR3 length: 14 residues. V gave up 5 bases and J gave up 1 base, with 11 bases separating them. CDR1 and CDR2 from the germline V gene are LNHDA and SQIVND (reference sequence). This chain's CDR3 is CASSPWQENTEAFF. The CDR3 bases are TGTGCCAGTAGTCCCTGGCAGGAGAACACTGAAGCTTTCTTT.

The chain has TRBV9 and TRBJ2-7, with TRBD1 matching over 7 bases. CDR1 and CDR2 (germline): SGDLS, YYNGEE. The CDR3 runs to 16 residues. V lost 2 bases and J lost 5; bases outside the gene matches: 13. This chain's CDR3 is CASSVLPEGAMNEQYF. In DNA form, the CDR3 reads TGTGCCAGCAGCGTTCTACCTGAGGGGGCAATGAACGAGCAGTACTTC.

In nucleotides, the CDR3 is TGTGCCAGCAGTGAAGTGACTCGGAACACTGAAGCTTTCTTT. This encodes CASSEVTRNTEAFF. The gene calls are TRBV2 and TRBJ1-1; D ambiguous. Trimming shortened V by 1 base and J by 1 base, and 7 bases separated the two germline ends. CDR3 length equals 14 residues. Germline V gene sequence: CDR1 SNHLY, CDR2 FYNNEI.

This clone appeared a few times. Here the CDR3 reads CASSLATGGAKQFF. In nucleotides, the CDR3 is TGCGCCAGCAGCTTGGCGACAGGGGGAGCTAAGCAGTTTTTT. The chain employs TRBV5-1 and TRBJ1-4; TRBD1 aligns across 9 bases. Germline CDR1 reads SGHRS; CDR2 reads YFSETQ. The CDR3 length is 14 residues. Unmatched junction bases numbered 10, after V lost 0 bases and J lost 16 bases.

The chain employs TRBV29-1 and TRBJ2-1; weak D call: TRBD1 (6 bases). The CDR3 is made up of 15 amino acids. From germline, CDR1 is SQVTM and CDR2 ANQGSEA. V shed 8 bases and J shed 10 bases, with 27 bases lying between them. This CDR3 reads CSLTRTDRPALEQFF. The CDR3 region has the DNA TGCAGCCTAACCCGTACAGACAGGCCCGCCTTGGAGCAGTTCTTC.

The rearrangement uses TRBV2 and TRBJ2-2, with D possibly TRBD1 on 5 matching bases. Trimming took 7 bases from V and 0 from J, leaving 15 bases between them. Germline assignment: CDR1 SNHLY and CDR2 FYNNEI. The CDR3 is 16 residues long. The CDR3 DNA follows: TGTGCCAGCATGAGGTCCAGGGCGGCGAACACCGGGGAGCTGTTTTTT. It yields the protein CASMRSRAANTGELFF.

The CDR3 nucleotides read TGTGCCAGCAGGCCGGGACTCCCAAGTCAGCCCCAGCATTTT. It yields the protein CASRPGLPSQPQHF. J is TRBJ1-5 and V is TRBV2, with a possible D match to TRBD1 (5 bases). This CDR3 spans 14 amino acids. CDR1 SNHLY and CDR2 FYNNEI come from the germline V gene. Trimming removed 6 bases at V and 6 bases at J, with 15 bases between.

The chain links TRBV30 to TRBJ2-3; D remains unclear. Per the germline V gene, CDR1 is GTSNPN and CDR2 is SVGIG (reference sequence). The length of the CDR3 is 13 residues. V was pared by 8 bases and J by 1 base, with 13 bases between. CDR3 residues: CAHSFSGTDTQYF. Written as DNA, the CDR3 is TGTGCCCATTCCTTTTCGGGCACAGATACGCAGTATTTT. Based on the CDR3 plus reference TRBV30 and TRBJ2-3, the full variable domain is SQTIHQWPATLVQPVGSPLSLECTVEGTSNPNLYWYRQAAGRGLQLLFYSVGIGQISSEVPQNLSASRPQDRQFILSSKKLLLSDSGFYLCAHSFSGTDTQYFGPGTRLTVL.

This chain joins TRBV7-8 and TRBJ2-1; 8 nucleotides line up with TRBD1. This CDR3 has 15 amino acids. The germline CDR1 and CDR2 sequences are SGHVS and FQNEAQ. With 4 bases clipped from V and 3 bases from J, the junction kept 5 bases outside the gene matches. The chain's CDR3 is CASSYSGTGYNEQFF. The CDR3 bases are TGTGCCAGCAGCTACTCCGGGACAGGCTACAATGAGCAGTTCTTC.

The chain joins TRBV18 to TRBJ2-1, with D uncertain. CDR1 and CDR2 (germline): KGHSH, LQKENI. The CDR3 runs 14 residues. V was clipped by 4 bases and J by 5 bases, with 12 bases between them. Here the CDR3 DNA reads TGTGCCAGCTCACTGGCGGTTGTAAACAATGAGCAGTTCTTC. As protein: CASSLAVVNNEQFF.

The CDR3 nucleotides are TGCGCCAGCAGCCAAGAAGGTGGGACAGGGGGCTGTGGCTACACCTTC. Translated: CASSQEGGTGGCGYTF. The gene calls are TRBV4-3 and TRBJ1-2; TRBD1 aligns across 12 bases. CDR3 length: 16 amino acids. Germline loops: CDR1 LGHNA, CDR2 YSLEER. The junction had 6 bases not matched to a gene; V was cut back by 0 bases and J by 7 bases.

V gene TRBV11-3 combines with J gene TRBJ2-7, with 8 positions matching TRBD2. CDR3 size: 18 residues. Germline V gene sequence: CDR1 SGHNT, CDR2 YENEEA. V lost 2 bases, J lost 5 bases, and 17 bases stayed unmatched. CDR3 DNA: TGTGCCAGCAGCTTATTACCCCGCGGGGGGATCGATCGTGACGAGCAGTACTTC. Residues: CASSLLPRGGIDRDEQYF.

V is TRBV7-2 and J is TRBJ2-3; the match to TRBD2 covers 15 bases. Germline CDR1 and CDR2: SGHTA and FQGNSA. The CDR3 is made up of 16 amino acids. V lost 3 bases, J lost 4 bases, and 2 bases stayed unmatched. The CDR3 nucleotides are TGTGCCAGCAGCTTGTGGACTAGCGGGGGGGCAGATACGCAGTATTTT. It codes for CASSLWTSGGADTQYF.

This sequence joins TRBV28 and TRBJ2-7, with D possibly being TRBD2 (6 bases). The V gene lost 2 bases and the J gene lost 7 bases, with 15 bases spanning the gap. The CDR3 has 14 amino acids. Germline CDR1 is MDHEN and CDR2 is SYDVKM. CDR3 sequence (DNA): TGTGCCAGCAGTTTAGTTCAGGTTGGGGGGGAGCAGTACTTC. Amino acids: CASSLVQVGGEQYF. The variable domain in full, with the rest retrieved from reference TRBV28 and TRBJ2-7, is DVKVTQSSRYLVKRTGEKVFLECVQDMDHENMFWYRQDPGLGLRLIYFSYDVKMKEKGDIPEGYSVSREKKERFSLILESASTNQTSMYLCASSLVQVGGEQYFGPGTRLTVT.

This clone was seen once. An end of the junction differs from the germline gene, which may be a read error. J is TRBJ1-1 and V is TRBV7-9, with 7 positions matching TRBD1. CDR3 length: 18 amino acids. Germline V gene lookup returns CDR1 SEHNR and CDR2 FQNEAQ (reference sequence). CDR3 loop: CSSSSSGTDYIMNTEAFF. CDR3 coding DNA: TGTTCCAGCAGTTCCTCCGGGACAGACTACATTATGAACACTGAAGCTTTCTTT.

The chain combines TRBV6-5 with TRBJ2-3; 7 bases map to TRBD2. Germline CDR1 reads MNHEY; CDR2 reads SVGAGI. Unmatched junction bases numbered 4, after V lost 5 bases and J lost 2 bases. The length of the CDR3 is 14 residues. Here the CDR3 reads CASSLGLLTDTQYF. The CDR3 DNA sequence: TGTGCCAGCAGTCTGGGACTACTCACAGATACGCAGTATTTT.

This chain uses TRBV11-2 with TRBJ2-1; 7 bases map to TRBD2. The CDR3 is 12 residues long. CDR1 SGHAT and CDR2 FQNNGV come from the germline V gene. V lost 4 bases, J lost 12 bases, and 6 bases stayed unmatched. CDR3 region: CASSYERGLQFF. CDR3 nucleotides: TGTGCCAGCAGCTACGAGCGGGGACTGCAGTTCTTC.

V is TRBV12-5 and J is TRBJ2-5; 9 bases map to TRBD1. Trimming removed 1 base from V and 4 bases from J; junction bases left unmatched: 4. CDR1 LGHNT and CDR2 FRNRAP come from the germline V gene. The CDR3 has 15 residues. Written as DNA, the CDR3 is TGTGCTAGTGGTTTGGGGGACAGGGAGGGAGAGACCCAGTACTTC. Its translation: CASGLGDREGETQYF.

The chain recombines TRBV9 with TRBJ2-5; D is possibly TRBD2 (5 bases). This CDR3 spans 14 amino acids. Trimming stripped 4 bases from V and 3 bases from J, with 13 bases between. CDR1 SGDLS and CDR2 YYNGEE come from the germline V gene. The DNA for the CDR3 is TGTGCCAGCAGCTCTCTAGGACTCAAAGAGACCCAGTACTTC. The encoded protein is CASSSLGLKETQYF.

V is TRBV5-4 and J is TRBJ1-2, with 10 bases aligning to TRBD1. The length of the CDR3 is 14 residues. Germline lookup yields CDR1 SGHNT and CDR2 YYREEE (reference sequence). J was trimmed by 6 bases and V by 3 bases; bases with no gene match: 5. CDR3 amino acids: CASSSQTGGNGYTF. Written as DNA, the CDR3 is TGTGCCAGCAGCTCACAGACAGGGGGCAATGGCTACACCTTC.

This chain connects TRBV30 to TRBJ1-5; D is undetermined. The CDR3 is 15 residues long. Germline values: CDR1 GTSNPN, CDR2 SVGIG (reference sequence). V lost 0 bases, J lost 3 bases, and 12 bases lay in between. The CDR3, as DNA: TGTGCCTGGAGTGTAAGGCGAGAGGTCAATCAGCCCCAGCATTTT. Amino acids: CAWSVRREVNQPQHF. The full variable domain, rest sourced from reference TRBV30 and TRBJ1-5, is SQTIHQWPATLVQPVGSPLSLECTVEGTSNPNLYWYRQAAGRGLQLLFYSVGIGQISSEVPQNLSASRPQDRQFILSSKKLLLSDSGFYLCAWSVRREVNQPQHFGDGTRLSIL.

The gene calls are TRBV5-1 and TRBJ2-1; TRBD1 aligns across 7 bases. Germline V gives CDR1 SGHRS, CDR2 YFSETQ. The V segment lost 0 bases and the J segment 2 bases; nucleotides outside the gene matches: 11. This CDR3 has 18 amino acids. DNA of the CDR3: TGCGCCAGCAGCTTGGCCCGGGTTTGGGGACAGACCTACAATGAGCAGTTCTTC. Protein sequence: CASSLARVWGQTYNEQFF.

The chain joins TRBV30 to TRBJ1-6, with unresolved D. V dropped 2 bases and J dropped 0 bases, with 11 bases sitting between them. The CDR3 is 16 amino acids. Germline lookup yields CDR1 GTSNPN and CDR2 SVGIG (reference sequence). As DNA, the CDR3 is TGTGCCTGGAGTATGGCAGCGAGCTCCTATAATTCACCCCTCCACTTT. Protein: CAWSMAASSYNSPLHF.

This clone was seen more than once but under ten times. The chain recombines TRBV6-5 with TRBJ1-1; D is undetermined. V lost 0 bases and J 0 bases, leaving 8 bases between the germline ends. Germline loops: CDR1 MNHEY, CDR2 SVGAGI. This CDR3 spans 15 amino acids. DNA for the CDR3: TGTGCCAGCAGTTACTCGATAACAATGAACACTGAAGCTTTCTTT. Translating it yields CASSYSITMNTEAFF.

This clone turned up a few times. A read error may produce the germline difference seen at one junction end. The V and J genes are TRBV29-1 and TRBJ1-4, with D tentatively TRBD1 (5 bases). CDR3 size: 12 residues. The germline V gene encodes CDR1 SQVTM and CDR2 ANQGSEA. The chain's CDR3 is CSLDRSNEKLFF. CDR3 sequence (DNA): TGCAGCCTTGACAGATCTAATGAAAAACTGTTTTTT.

The chain joins TRBV9 to TRBJ2-5; 8 bases line up with TRBD2. In germline, CDR1 is SGDLS, CDR2 YYNGEE. V gave up 0 bases and J gave up 4 bases; unmatched junction bases: 5. This CDR3 contains 15 residues. CDR3 in DNA: TGTGCCAGCAGCGTAGCGGGGGGGCAGGGAGAGACCCAGTACTTC. It encodes CASSVAGGQGETQYF.

This chain links TRBV19 with TRBJ1-5; D not certain. V dropped 3 bases and J dropped 7 bases, with 13 bases sitting between them. This CDR3 has 14 residues. Per germline, CDR1 LNHDA and CDR2 SQIVND (reference sequence). CDR3 sequence: CASSIERSWQPQHF. In DNA, the CDR3 is TGTGCCAGTAGTATTGAGCGGTCCTGGCAGCCCCAGCATTTT.

DNA for the CDR3: TGTGCCAGCGGACAGGGCGCCTCCGGGACGAGGTTCTTC. Encoded protein: CASGQGASGTRFF. The chain uses TRBV7-2 and TRBJ2-1, with 8 bases that match TRBD1. CDR1 is SGHTA, CDR2 FQGNSA, per germline. The CDR3 has 13 residues. The ends lost 8 bases at V and 15 bases at J; junction bases unmatched: 15.

The genes are TRBV7-2 and TRBJ2-3; TRBD2 aligns across 9 bases. The CDR3 length is 15 residues. The trim removed 1 base at V and 4 bases at J, leaving 3 bases unmatched. The germline CDR1 and CDR2 sequences are SGHTA and FQGNSA. The CDR3 here is CASSLVGGGADTQYF. In DNA, the CDR3 is TGTGCCAGCAGCTTAGTCGGCGGGGGGGCAGATACGCAGTATTTT.